The next 10 T cell receptor beta chains were all read from a single sample in a study of blood T cell repertoires in COVID-19 (TCRdb year 2020). The method behind the library was the immunoSEQ multiplex PCR assay. Imported from immuneACCESS, the table was reduced by TCRdb to in-frame sequences with V and J called. These copies leave out some clones; in studies compared against another copy, an unresolved V gene accounts for under half, and the cause of the remainder is not known. Recorded for this sample are around 180,000 clones; about four fifths of them occurred a single time. Approximately 12% of the sample rests with the top ten. Sequencing was done on a sample of PBMCs or T cells enriched from blood (not recorded which). The receptors were gathered from a man over 45 who had recovered from COVID-19.

The chain recombines TRBV28 with TRBJ2-2; tentative D call: TRBD2 (6 bases). CDR3 length: 15 amino acids. V lost 7 bases to trimming and J lost 3 bases, with 15 bases between them. Germline V lookup: CDR1 MDHEN, CDR2 SYDVKM. The CDR3 DNA reads TGTGCCAGCACCCGGATCCAGCGGGACACCGGGGAGCTGTTTTTT. Residues: CASTRIQRDTGELFF.

J is TRBJ2-7 and V is TRBV5-6; D not certain. The V and J ends lost 3 bases and 1 base respectively, with 17 bases between them. The CDR3 totals 16 residues. CDR1 is SGHDT and CDR2 is YYEEEE in the germline V gene. The DNA of the CDR3 is TGTGCCAGCAGCTATCGTCCCGTGAGGCTTTCCTACGAGCAGTACTTC. Translation: CASSYRPVRLSYEQYF.

The CDR3 loop reads CASSQTGGLGNTIYF. The CDR3, as DNA: TGCGCCAGCAGCCAAACAGGGGGCTTAGGGAACACCATATATTTT. The chain recombines TRBV4-1 with TRBJ1-3, with 9 nucleotides matching TRBD1. The CDR3 is made up of 15 amino acids. V trimming: 2 bases; J trimming: 7 bases; junction bases outside the gene matches: 6. In germline, CDR1 is MGHRA, CDR2 YSYEKL.

The chain joins TRBV6-5 to TRBJ1-4; D is unresolved. Germline CDR1 and CDR2: MNHEY and SVGAGI. The V gene lost 6 bases and the J gene lost 12 bases, with 8 bases spanning the gap. This CDR3 is built from 10 residues. Here the CDR3 reads CASSRGELFF. CDR3 sequence (DNA): TGTGCCAGCAGCCGGGGAGAACTGTTTTTT.

The rearrangement uses TRBV6-1 and TRBJ2-7, with 8 bases aligning to TRBD1. Germline V CDR1 and CDR2: MNHNS, SASEGT. The CDR3 covers 15 residues. J was trimmed by 2 bases and V by 0 bases; bases with no gene match: 3. CDR3 residues: CASSEAWTGTYEQYF. CDR3 nucleotides: TGTGCCAGCAGTGAAGCGTGGACAGGGACCTACGAGCAGTACTTC.

This chain uses TRBV5-1 with TRBJ2-3; the match to TRBD1 covers 9 bases. The CDR3 covers 15 residues. The germline V gene has CDR1 SGHRS and CDR2 YFSETQ. V lost 2 bases to trimming and J lost 5 bases; unmatched junction nucleotides: 6. CDR3 region: CASSLGDREEDTQYF. CDR3 in DNA: TGCGCCAGCAGCTTAGGGGACAGGGAGGAAGATACGCAGTATTTT. Supplemented by reference TRBV5-1 and TRBJ2-3, the full variable domain reads KAGVTQTPRYLIKTRGQQVTLSCSPISGHRSVSWYQQTPGQGLQFLFEYFSETQRNKGNFPGRFSGRQFSNSRSEMNVSTLELGDSALYLCASSLGDREEDTQYFGPGTRLTVL.

With respect to this clone: Other DNA sequences in the same sample also yield this CDR3. This chain links TRBV5-5 with TRBJ2-1; perhaps TRBD2 as D (5 bases). V lost 0 bases and J 6 bases, leaving 7 bases between the germline ends. The CDR3 spans 13 residues. Looked up from germline, CDR1 is SGHKS and CDR2 is YYEKEE (reference sequence). The CDR3 region is CASSLGAGNEQFF. CDR3 DNA sequence: TGTGCCAGCAGCTTGGGTGCGGGCAATGAGCAGTTCTTC.

The CDR3 reads CASSQEGASRAQYF. DNA for the CDR3: TGTGCCAGCAGCCAAGAAGGCGCCAGCCGGGCCCAGTACTTC. The chain couples TRBV3-1 (or the pseudogene TRBV3-2) to TRBJ2-5, with D uncertain. The CDR3 covers 14 residues. The V end was cut by 0 bases, the J end by 9 bases, with 14 bases between. CDR1 LGHDT and CDR2 YNNKEL come from the germline V gene (reference sequence).

V and J are TRBV9 and TRBJ2-2, with TRBD1 as a possible D gene (6 bases). Deletions cut 0 bases from V and 13 bases from J, with 16 bases between. CDR3 size: 14 residues. The germline V gene encodes CDR1 SGDLS and CDR2 YYNGEE. CDR3 loop: CASSVGSRTEGLFF. The CDR3 nucleotides read TGTGCCAGCAGCGTAGGATCGCGGACAGAAGGGCTGTTTTTT.

CDR3 amino acids: CASSRGRAGGSYGYTF. The CDR3 DNA reads as TGCGCCAGCAGCCGGGGGCGGGCCGGTGGAAGCTATGGCTACACCTTC. The genes are TRBV4-1 and TRBJ1-2, with D maybe TRBD1 (6 bases). CDR1 and CDR2 (germline): MGHRA, YSYEKL. This CDR3 contains 16 residues. V lost 4 bases, J lost 4 bases, and 19 bases lay in between.